Listed below are T cell receptor beta chains from one sample, sequenced in a study of OX40 agonist ivuxolimab in advanced cancers. Clones were read by immunoSEQ multiplex PCR, and TCRdb kept only the in-frame ones, dropping some. This sample has 95,000 to 120,000 clones, with more than 85% found just once. The starting material was CD4+ or CD8+ T cells sorted from blood, obtained in a trial of the OX40 agonist ivuxolimab. The receptors were sampled from an adult with an advanced solid tumor such as melanoma, head and neck, liver or kidney cancer. Each CDR3 is given with its conserved first and last residue. A D gene is named only where the DNA matches it firmly. Rows give clone size only sometimes, using once, few, many, or a class for an expanded clone.

J: TRBJ2-5
D: TRBD2
length: 15
size: NA
V: TRBV14
DNA: TGTGCCAGCAGCCAAGACAAGCGGGGGGCGGAGACCCAGTACTTC
CDR3: CASSQDKRGAETQYF

J: TRBJ2-1
D: TRBD1
length: 17
size: NA
V: TRBV19
DNA: TGTGCCAGTAGTATGATGAGGACAGGGAGTTCCTACAATGAGCAGTTCTTC
CDR3: CASSMMRTGSSYNEQFF

J: TRBJ1-1
D: NA
length: 14
size: NA
V: TRBV7-9
DNA: TGTGCCAGCAGATCCGGGACCGACTCGCCTGAAGCTTTCTTT
CDR3: CASRSGTDSPEAFF

J: TRBJ2-6
D: NA
length: 15
size: once
V: TRBV6-1
DNA: TGTGCCAGTCGGACAGCGGCCTCTGGGGCCAACGTCCTGACTTTC
CDR3: CASRTAASGANVLTF

J: TRBJ2-3
D: NA
length: 15
size: NA
V: TRBV14
DNA: TGTGCCAGCAGCCGTCAGGTGGCTAGCACAGATACGCAGTATTTT
CDR3: CASSRQVASTDTQYF

J: TRBJ1-5
D: NA
length: 15
size: NA
V: TRBV9
DNA: TGTGCCAGCAGCCCCGGGGGGGCATGGGATCAGCCCCAGCATTTT
CDR3: CASSPGGAWDQPQHF

J: TRBJ1-2
D: TRBD1
length: 15
size: NA
V: TRBV9
DNA: TGTGCCAGCAGCACCGGACAGGGAAGGTACTATGGCTACACCTTC
CDR3: CASSTGQGRYYGYTF

J: TRBJ1-3
D: NA
length: 16
size: NA
V: TRBV19
DNA: TGTGCCAGTAGTGCCACGGTTAGGATTCCTGGAAACACCATATATTTT
CDR3: CASSATVRIPGNTIYF

J: TRBJ1-1
D: NA
length: 15
size: NA
V: TRBV9
DNA: TGTGCCAGCAGCGTAGGTGCACAACCGAACACTGAAGCTTTCTTT
CDR3: CASSVGAQPNTEAFF

J: TRBJ1-4
D: NA
length: 12
size: NA
V: TRBV30
DNA: TGTGCCTGGAGGCGAGGCAATGAAAAACTGTTTTTT
CDR3: CAWRRGNEKLFF

J: TRBJ2-3
D: NA
length: 14
size: NA
V: TRBV11-3
DNA: TGTGCCAGCAGCCCGGGGAGTGTGGCAGATACGCAGTATTTT
CDR3: CASSPGSVADTQYF

J: TRBJ1-2
D: TRBD1
length: 15
size: once
V: TRBV6-5
DNA: TGTGCCAGCAGTCCCACAGGGGTAACAAACTATGGCTACACCTTC
CDR3: CASSPTGVTNYGYTF

J: TRBJ1-2
D: NA
length: 13
size: NA
V: TRBV29-1
DNA: TGCAGCGCCCAGCCCGGGACAACTTATGGCTACACCTTC
CDR3: CSAQPGTTYGYTF

J: TRBJ1-1
D: TRBD1
length: 14
size: NA
V: TRBV10-3
DNA: TGTGCCATCAGTGATGAGGGGGCGAACACTGAAGCTTTCTTT
CDR3: CAISDEGANTEAFF

J: TRBJ1-1
D: NA
length: 12
size: NA
V: TRBV5-1
DNA: TGCGCCAGTAACACAGGGAACACTGAAGCTTTCTTT
CDR3: CASNTGNTEAFF

J: TRBJ2-7
D: TRBD2
length: 17
size: NA
V: TRBV7-7
DNA: TGTGCTAGCAGCCCTCAGCTTCCGGGACTAGCGGGGGACGAGCAGTACTTC
CDR3: CASSPQLPGLAGDEQYF

J: TRBJ1-3
D: NA
length: 13
size: NA
V: TRBV6-6
DNA: TGTGCCAGCAGTTACGACGCGATAAACACCATATATTTT
CDR3: CASSYDAINTIYF

J: TRBJ2-2
D: NA
length: 13
size: NA
V: TRBV27
DNA: TGTGCCAGCAGTCCCCCATGGGACGGGGAGCTGTTTTTT
CDR3: CASSPPWDGELFF

J: TRBJ1-1
D: NA
length: 15
size: few
V: TRBV6-5
DNA: TGTGCCAGCAGTTACGCCCCGGGACGAAACACTGAAGCTTTCTTT
CDR3: CASSYAPGRNTEAFF

J: TRBJ2-1
D: NA
length: 15
size: NA
V: TRBV10-3
DNA: TGTGCCATCAGTGAGTTGGGGGGCACGGGAAATGAGCAGTTCTTC
CDR3: CAISELGGTGNEQFF

J: TRBJ2-1
D: TRBD2
length: 16
size: NA
V: TRBV30
DNA: TGTGCCTGGAGACCGGTTAGCGGGAGTGGAGAGCCCGAGCAGTTCTTC
CDR3: CAWRPVSGSGEPEQFF

J: TRBJ2-5
D: TRBD2
length: 14
size: few
V: TRBV7-3
DNA: TGTGCCAGCAGCCGCCGCGGGAGCCAAGAGACCCAGTACTTC
CDR3: CASSRRGSQETQYF

J: TRBJ2-7
D: TRBD2
length: 15
size: NA
V: TRBV25-1
DNA: TGTGCCAGCAGTGAATTTAGCGGGGGGGCCTACGAGCAGTACTTC
CDR3: CASSEFSGGAYEQYF

J: TRBJ2-4
D: NA
length: 11
size: NA
V: TRBV20-1
DNA: TGCAGTGCGGAGGGGGTGGACATTCAGTACTTC
CDR3: CSAEGVDIQYF

J: TRBJ2-7
D: TRBD2
length: 15
size: NA
V: TRBV5-8
DNA: TGTGCCAGCAGCTTGGATGGCAGGACGGGGGGCGAGCAGTACTTC
CDR3: CASSLDGRTGGEQYF

J: TRBJ1-1
D: TRBD1
length: 11
size: few
V: TRBV6-6
DNA: TGTGCGACAGGGCCGAACACTGAAGCTTTCTTT
CDR3: CATGPNTEAFF

J: TRBJ2-2
D: NA
length: 19
size: NA
V: TRBV4-2
DNA: TGTGCCAGCAGCCAAGATCGGGGCGGAGCACGCCCGAACACCGGGGAGCTGTTTTTT
CDR3: CASSQDRGGARPNTGELFF

J: TRBJ2-2
D: NA
length: 16
size: NA
V: TRBV7-2
DNA: TGTGCCAGCAGATCCTCCGCTAGCGACCACACCGGGGAGCTGTTTTTT
CDR3: CASRSSASDHTGELFF

J: TRBJ2-7
D: NA
length: 14
size: NA
V: TRBV7-8
DNA: TGTGCCAGCAGCCCGGAGGGACAGCTTTACGAGCAGTACTTC
CDR3: CASSPEGQLYEQYF

J: TRBJ2-1
D: NA
length: 12
size: NA
V: TRBV2
DNA: TGTGCCAGCACCGAGACTGGGAATAAGCAGTTCTTC
CDR3: CASTETGNKQFF

J: TRBJ1-1
D: NA
length: 11
size: NA
V: TRBV30
DNA: TGTGCCTGGCAGGGACACACTGAAGCTTTCTTT
CDR3: CAWQGHTEAFF

J: TRBJ2-3
D: TRBD2
length: 15
size: NA
V: TRBV5-5
DNA: TGTGCCAGCAGCCCGGGACTAGTCGGCACAGATACGCAGTATTTT
CDR3: CASSPGLVGTDTQYF

J: TRBJ2-7
D: TRBD1
length: 14
size: NA
V: TRBV18
DNA: TGTGCCAGCTCACACAGGGGTTTATCCTACGAGCAGTACTTC
CDR3: CASSHRGLSYEQYF

J: TRBJ2-3
D: NA
length: 15
size: NA
V: TRBV5-1
DNA: TGCGCCAGCAGCTTGACGACTAGTTCCACAGATACGCAGTATTTT
CDR3: CASSLTTSSTDTQYF

J: TRBJ1-3
D: NA
length: 13
size: NA
V: TRBV9
DNA: TGTGCCAGCAGCGTAGCCCCGGTCGACACCATATATTTT
CDR3: CASSVAPVDTIYF

J: TRBJ2-2
D: NA
length: 11
size: NA
V: TRBV2
DNA: TGTGCCAGCTTAGGAGCCGGGGAGCTGTTTTTT
CDR3: CASLGAGELFF

J: TRBJ2-7
D: NA
length: 15
size: NA
V: TRBV6-5
DNA: TGTGCCAGCAGTTACTCGCAGGCCTACTCCTACGAGCAGTACTTC
CDR3: CASSYSQAYSYEQYF